The 25 T cell receptor beta chains below were found in one sample sequenced in a study of early T cells in non-severe SARS-CoV-2 infection. TCRdb recomputed calls from the 5' RACE reads with MiXCR, one row per CDR3 protein. The table records 74,000 or so distinct CDR3 sequences, around 10% of them present only once. The sequencing input was whole blood. The receptors stem from an adult who was a healthcare worker with PCR-confirmed SARS-CoV-2 infection or an uninfected control (not recorded which).

This clonotype has at least ten counts. The chain recombines TRBV7-2 with TRBJ2-3, with 10 bases lining up with TRBD2. Trimming removed 6 bases from V and 5 bases from J; junction bases left unmatched: 11. CDR1 and CDR2 from the germline V gene are SGHTA and FQGNSA. The CDR3 totals 16 residues. The CDR3 DNA sequence: TGTGCCAGCAGACGGGTAGCGGGGGGATCCCAAGATACGCAGTATTTT. Amino acid sequence: CASRRVAGGSQDTQYF. Together with reference TRBV7-2 and TRBJ2-3, the CDR3 gives the full variable domain: GAGVSQSPSNKVTEKGKDVELRCDPISGHTALYWYRQSLGQGLEFLIYFQGNSAPDKSGLPSDRFSAERTGGSVSTLTIQRTQQEDSAVYLCASRRVAGGSQDTQYFGPGTRLTVL.

This sequence joins TRBV10-3 and TRBJ1-1; D not resolved. V lost 6 bases and J lost 0, with 8 bases in between. Germline loops: CDR1 ENHRY, CDR2 SYGVKD. This CDR3 is built from 13 residues. CDR3 region: CAIRAWMNTEAFF. For the CDR3, the DNA is TGTGCCATCAGGGCCTGGATGAACACTGAAGCTTTCTTT.

The chain combines TRBV6-6 with TRBJ1-2, with D perhaps TRBD1 (5 bases). Between the trimmed V and J ends, which lost 6 bases and 0 bases, there was a span of 11 bases. Per germline, CDR1 MNHNY and CDR2 SVGAGI (reference sequence). The length of the CDR3 is 14 residues. The CDR3 DNA is TGTGCCAGCAGGCAGGGCCCGCCTAACTATGGCTACACCTTC. Translation gives CASRQGPPNYGYTF.

Notes on this clonotype: One end of the junction does not line up with germline, which may come from a read error. The chain has TRBV29-1 and TRBJ2-2; 12 bases are a match to TRBD1. This CDR3 has 14 residues. In germline, CDR1 is SQVTM, CDR2 ANQGSEA. The CDR3 DNA follows: TGCGGCGTGAGGGACAGGGGGCGGTCCGGGGAGCTGTTTTTT. This sequence encodes CGVRDRGRSGELFF.

The rearrangement uses TRBV12-3 or TRBV12-4 and TRBJ1-1; the D is unclear. V lost 5 bases and J lost 7, with 17 bases in between. This CDR3 spans 14 amino acids. The CDR3 protein is CASSVSGSQIEAFF. The CDR3 DNA is TGTGCCAGCAGTGTCTCCGGGTCCCAGATTGAAGCTTTCTTT.

Only a few counts were recorded for this clonotype. The V call is TRBV24-1, the J call TRBJ2-1; tentative D call: TRBD1 (7 bases). V lost 0 bases, J lost 5 bases, and 16 bases lay in between. CDR3 length: 17 amino acids. From germline, CDR1 is KGHDR and CDR2 SFDVKD. CDR3 DNA: TGTGCCACCAGTGATTTGCACGGCAGGGGGGACGACAATGAGCAGTTCTTC. It yields the protein CATSDLHGRGDDNEQFF.

In this sample, this clonotype turned up many times. The junction differs from germline at one of its ends, possibly a read error. This chain links TRBV24-1 with TRBJ1-3; TRBD1 agrees at 7 bases. The CDR3 loop spans 18 amino acids. CDR1 is KGHDR and CDR2 is SFDVKD in the germline V gene. In nucleotides, the CDR3 is TGTGCCACCAGTGATTTCGTTACCCGGGACAGCTCTGAAAACACCATATATTTT. This gives the protein CATSDFVTRDSSENTIYF.

There are a few counts of this clonotype. The chain couples TRBV7-9 to TRBJ2-2; D is uncertain. V lost 2 bases and J lost 2, with 9 bases in between. The V gene's germline CDR1 is SEHNR and CDR2 FQNEAQ (reference sequence). This CDR3 is built from 15 residues. The CDR3 spells CASSLLGGNTGELFF. The CDR3 nucleotides are TGTGCCAGCAGCTTACTCGGTGGAAACACCGGGGAGCTGTTTTTT.

This clonotype was seen repeatedly, ten times or more. This chain uses TRBV3-1 with TRBJ2-1; a possible D gene is TRBD2 (5 bases). With 1 base removed from V and 8 bases from J, the gap between germline ends came to 15 bases. CDR3 size: 15 residues. CDR1 and CDR2 from the germline V gene are LGHDT and YNNKEL (reference sequence). The CDR3 coding sequence is TGTGCCAGCAGCCAAGGCACGGGGATATGGGATGAGCAGTTCTTC. This sequence encodes CASSQGTGIWDEQFF.

This clonotype was seen ten or more times. This chain uses TRBV4-2 with TRBJ1-4; D gene unclear. CDR1 and CDR2 (germline): LGHNA, YNFKEQ. The germline V and J ends were trimmed by 0 bases and 9 bases, with 11 bases remaining between them. The CDR3 has 14 amino acids. The CDR3 DNA follows: TGTGCCAGCAGCCAAGAAGGTTTTAGGCAAAAACTGTTTTTT. It is translated as CASSQEGFRQKLFF.

The rearrangement uses TRBV13 and TRBJ2-3; tentative D call: TRBD2 (6 bases). The V and J ends lost 4 bases and 1 base respectively, with 15 bases between them. This CDR3 is built from 16 residues. Germline V gives CDR1 PRHDT, CDR2 FYEKMQ (reference sequence). The CDR3 sequence is CASSSSSAWGTDTQYF. CDR3 nucleotide sequence: TGTGCCAGCAGCTCCTCTAGCGCCTGGGGCACAGATACGCAGTATTTT.

This clonotype was detected ten times or more. The rearrangement links TRBV2 to TRBJ1-6; 9 nucleotides agree with TRBD1. The CDR3 contains 15 residues. CDR1 and CDR2 (germline): SNHLY, FYNNEI. V lost 5 bases and J lost 9; bases outside the gene matches: 8. CDR3 amino acids: CASSFPGQGISPLHF. The CDR3 nucleotides read TGTGCCAGCAGTTTTCCCGGACAGGGGATTTCACCCCTCCACTTT.

This clonotype was detected ten times or more. V and J are TRBV11-2 and TRBJ2-3; 11 positions match TRBD2. The CDR3 covers 16 residues. Looked up from germline, CDR1 is SGHAT and CDR2 is FQNNGV. The ends lost 4 bases at V and 4 bases at J; junction bases unmatched: 7. CDR3 amino acids: CASSYTSGSSADTQYF. The DNA for the CDR3 is TGTGCCAGCAGCTACACTAGCGGGAGTAGCGCAGATACGCAGTATTTT.

This clonotype was recorded at least ten times. This chain joins TRBV9 and TRBJ2-2; unclear D gene. With 7 bases removed from V and 1 base from J, the gap between germline ends came to 2 bases. The germline V gene has CDR1 SGDLS and CDR2 YYNGEE. The CDR3 is made up of 11 amino acids. The CDR3 DNA follows: TGTGCCAGCGGGAACACCGGGGAGCTGTTTTTT. This translates into CASGNTGELFF.

The J gene is TRBJ2-4, the V gene TRBV20-1, with D maybe TRBD2 (7 bases). Trimming took off 0 bases at V and 8 bases at J, with 11 bases between the two ends. The CDR3 runs 13 residues. Germline CDR1 and CDR2: DFQATT and SNEGSKA (reference sequence). CDR3 nucleotides: TGCAGTGCTAGAGACGCGGGGGCCGACATTCAGTACTTC. It is translated as CSARDAGADIQYF.

The V gene is TRBV6-6, the J gene TRBJ2-7; TRBD2 matches at 7 bases. J lost 6 bases, V lost 2 bases, and 7 bases had no gene match. The CDR3 sequence is 14 residues long. CDR1 and CDR2 (germline): MNHNY, SVGAGI (reference sequence). This chain's CDR3 is CASSYLRDYSEQYF. CDR3 sequence (DNA): TGTGCCAGCAGTTACCTAAGGGACTATTCCGAGCAGTACTTC.

This clonotype was counted at least ten times. The chain has TRBV3-1 and TRBJ2-1, with D perhaps matching TRBD1 or TRBD2 (5 bases each). Germline CDR1 reads LGHDT; CDR2 reads YNNKEL (reference sequence). The CDR3 has 14 residues. V lost 10 bases and J lost 8, with 21 bases in between. The chain's CDR3 is CATTPGPLGDEQFF. In nucleotides, the CDR3 is TGTGCCACTACCCCGGGACCGCTTGGCGATGAGCAGTTCTTC.

In its sample, this clonotype was seen many times. The chain combines TRBV30 with TRBJ1-4; TRBD1 might be the D (5 bases). CDR1 is GTSNPN and CDR2 is SVGIG in the germline V gene (reference sequence). The CDR3 consists of 15 residues. The germline V and J ends were trimmed by 2 bases and 7 bases, with 17 bases remaining between them. In DNA form, the CDR3 reads TGTGCCTGGAGTTTTGGGCCAGGGATTGGTGAAAAACTGTTTTTT. Protein: CAWSFGPGIGEKLFF.

Here the CDR3 DNA reads TGTGCCAGCAGTTACGGGACGGCTTATCAAGAGACCCAGTACTTC. Protein: CASSYGTAYQETQYF. V is TRBV6-5 and J is TRBJ2-5; D may be TRBD1 or TRBD2 (5 bases each). V lost 2 bases and J 2 bases, leaving 12 bases between the germline ends. Germline lookup yields CDR1 MNHEY and CDR2 SVGAGI. The CDR3 runs 15 residues.

The chain joins TRBV5-1 to TRBJ2-5; possibly TRBD1 or TRBD2 for D (5 bases each). Germline loops: CDR1 SGHRS, CDR2 YFSETQ. V lost 4 bases to trimming and J lost 2 bases, with 12 bases between them. The length of the CDR3 is 14 residues. Written as DNA, the CDR3 is TGCGCCAGCAGCGGGGGTCGGACGCAAGAGACCCAGTACTTC. Its translation: CASSGGRTQETQYF.

This clonotype has a count of ten or more. V and J are TRBV6-1 and TRBJ2-7; the match to TRBD1 covers 8 bases. Germline loops: CDR1 MNHNS, CDR2 SASEGT. This CDR3 contains 16 residues. V lost 5 bases, J lost 1 base, and 10 bases stayed unmatched. CDR3 in amino acids: CASSSLTGVGSYEQYF. The CDR3 DNA sequence: TGTGCCAGCAGTTCCCTGACAGGGGTCGGATCCTACGAGCAGTACTTC.

In this sample, this clonotype turned up many times. The chain uses TRBV10-2 and TRBJ2-7, with TRBD1 matching 7 bases. Germline assignment: CDR1 WSHSY and CDR2 SAAADI. This CDR3 spans 14 amino acids. Trimming took 4 bases from V and 1 from J; bases not matched to a gene: 4. Here the CDR3 reads CASSAGTVSYEQYF. The CDR3 nucleotides read TGCGCCAGCAGTGCCGGGACAGTATCCTACGAGCAGTACTTC.

This clonotype was observed many times. This sequence joins TRBV10-2 and TRBJ1-1; TRBD1 matches 12 bases. The CDR3 is made up of 15 amino acids. Unmatched junction bases numbered 8, after V lost 5 bases and J lost 7 bases. Germline loops: CDR1 WSHSY, CDR2 SAAADI. DNA for the CDR3: TGCGCCAGCAGTTCCGGGACAGGGGGCAATGGTGAAGCTTTCTTT. Its protein product is CASSSGTGGNGEAFF.

This sequence joins TRBV10-3 and TRBJ2-1; D is possibly TRBD2 (6 bases). Germline assignment: CDR1 ENHRY and CDR2 SYGVKD. With 10 bases removed from V and 9 bases from J, the gap between germline ends came to 25 bases. The CDR3 consists of 15 residues. CDR3 bases: TGTGCCACGCAGGAGGGGTCTCTCGAAAGAAGTGAGCAGTTCTTC. Protein sequence: CATQEGSLERSEQFF.

CDR3 amino acids: CASSFSREGINPDTQYF. Written as DNA, the CDR3 is TGCGCCAGCAGCTTCTCGCGGGAGGGCATTAACCCAGATACGCAGTATTTT. The chain has TRBV5-1 and TRBJ2-3, with 9 bases identical to TRBD2. J gave up 4 bases and V 2 bases, and 11 bases lay outside the gene matches. In germline, CDR1 is SGHRS, CDR2 YFSETQ. The CDR3 has 17 amino acids.